The source of this T cell receptor (beta chain) is a study of blood T cell repertoires in COVID-19. Looking at the study overall: The samples span acute and convalescent COVID-19 from the United States, Italy and Spain. T cells, B-cell-depleted T cells, or PBMCs provided the cDNA or gDNA that served as material.

This clone has only a few counts. Produced via immunoSEQ multiplex PCR; TCRdb's table is partial and in-frame only. In the table there are roughly 150,000 clones, approximately 80% of which are singletons. From germline, CDR1 is MNHEY and CDR2 SVGEGT. This CDR3 is 16 amino acids long. V lost 5 bases, J lost 0 bases, and 5 bases stayed unmatched. Living in 24 US areas, the participants were between about 18 and 100 years of age. All exposed participants met a person with COVID-19 within 2 weeks before entering the study. The sample was PBMCs or T cells enriched from blood (not recorded which). The chain uses TRBV6-2 or TRBV6-3 and TRBJ1-5; 9 bases match TRBD1. This clonotype was sampled from a man between 65 and 85 years old who had been exposed to COVID-19. Here the CDR3 reads CASSKQGATSNQPQHF. CDR3 in DNA: TGTGCCAGCAGTAAACAGGGGGCGACTAGCAATCAGCCCCAGCATTTT.